Given below is one TCR beta chain in context. Its antigen is not identified. The data were produced by immunoSEQ multiplex PCR, yet TCRdb's version contains in-frame clones alone and is incomplete. Counted here are around 130,000 clones, 88% occurring once; the ten biggest clones make up 5.8%. The sample originates from a study of radiation and T cells in renal cell carcinoma. Study-level information: Nephrectomy followed 15 Gy stereotactic body radiation by 4 weeks. Overall study findings and caveats: In blood, top tumor clones expanded by 2 weeks, shrinking by 4.

Time point denoted: blood 2 weeks post-SBRT. This sample's treatment: 15 Gy SBRT to primary tumor, nephrectomy 4 weeks later. Serial blood draws occurred at baseline and 2 and 4 weeks post-SBRT. The source material was blood, sampled from a patient whose treatment included radiotherapy and nephrectomy. The receptor was derived from a woman in her 70s with renal cell carcinoma.

The CDR3 sequence: CASSLVGTRTTEAFF. The CDR3 DNA is TGTGCCAGCAGCTTAGTTGGGACGCGGACCACTGAAGCTTTCTTT. The V call is TRBV7-8, the J call TRBJ1-1, with D perhaps TRBD1 (5 bases). Trimming removed 1 base at V and 4 bases at J, with 13 bases between. Germline V lookup: CDR1 SGHVS, CDR2 FQNEAQ. This CDR3 region has 15 residues.